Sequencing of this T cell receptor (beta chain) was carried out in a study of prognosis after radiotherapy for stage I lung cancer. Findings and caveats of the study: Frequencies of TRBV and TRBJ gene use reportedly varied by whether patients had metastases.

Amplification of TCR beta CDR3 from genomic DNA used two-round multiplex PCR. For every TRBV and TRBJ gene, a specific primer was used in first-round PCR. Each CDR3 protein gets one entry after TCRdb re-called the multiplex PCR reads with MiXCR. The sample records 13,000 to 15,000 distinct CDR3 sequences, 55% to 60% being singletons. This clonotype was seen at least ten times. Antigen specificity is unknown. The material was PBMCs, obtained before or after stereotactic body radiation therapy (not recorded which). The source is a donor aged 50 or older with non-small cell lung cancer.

In nucleotides, the CDR3 is TGTGCCAGCTCACCACGACAGGATGGGGGTATCCGCTCACCCCTCCACTTT. Encoded protein: CASSPRQDGGIRSPLHF. V and J are TRBV18 and TRBJ1-6; perhaps TRBD1 as D (6 bases). V was clipped by 1 base and J by 10 bases, with 20 bases between them. Germline assignment: CDR1 KGHSH and CDR2 LQKENI. This CDR3 is built from 17 residues.